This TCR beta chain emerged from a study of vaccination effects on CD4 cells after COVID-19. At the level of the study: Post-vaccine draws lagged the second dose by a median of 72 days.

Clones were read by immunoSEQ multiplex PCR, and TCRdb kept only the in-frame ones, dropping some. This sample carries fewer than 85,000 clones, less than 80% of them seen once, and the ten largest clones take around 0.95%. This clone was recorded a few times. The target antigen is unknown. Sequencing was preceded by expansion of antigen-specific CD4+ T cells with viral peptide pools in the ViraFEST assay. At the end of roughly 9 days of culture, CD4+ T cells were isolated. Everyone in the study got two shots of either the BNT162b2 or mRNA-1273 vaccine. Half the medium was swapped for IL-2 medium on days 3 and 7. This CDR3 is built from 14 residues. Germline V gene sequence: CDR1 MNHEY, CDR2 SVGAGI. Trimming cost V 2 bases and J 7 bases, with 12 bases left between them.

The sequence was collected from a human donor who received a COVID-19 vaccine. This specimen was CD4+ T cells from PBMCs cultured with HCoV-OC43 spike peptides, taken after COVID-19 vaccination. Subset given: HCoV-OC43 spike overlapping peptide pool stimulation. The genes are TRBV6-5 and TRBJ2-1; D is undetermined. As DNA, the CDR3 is TGTGCCAGCAGTTACAAGATTATGGGTAATGAGCAGTTCTTC. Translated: CASSYKIMGNEQFF.